This T cell receptor beta chain was identified in a study of Graves' ophthalmopathy and Graves' hyperthyroidism. Background on the study: Cases classed as stable hyperthyroidism had no ophthalmopathy within 18 months of follow-up. Notes on the study in general: Blood also contained most of the expanded thyroid clonotypes above 0.001 frequency. The model achieved roughly 69% sensitivity and 72% to 85% specificity for ophthalmopathy progression.

The study amplified TCR beta CDR3 regions using RNA transcripts. The workflow started with a first-round RT-PCR run with HTBI primers and then moved on to a second-round multiplex PCR. Using its own MiXCR run on the multiplex PCR reads, TCRdb lists one record per CDR3 protein. The table shows about 1.1 million distinct CDR3 sequences, with about two fifths occurring only once. Germline V gene lookup returns CDR1 SGHTA and CDR2 FQGNSA. CDR3 length: 16 residues. As regards this clonotype: The antigen is unknown. At one boundary the junction diverges from the germline segment, which might be a read error.

This receptor was identified in an adult man with Graves' hyperthyroidism. The genes are TRBV7-2 and TRBJ2-6; 8 nucleotides match TRBD1. The sample comprised peripheral blood or thyroid tissue (not recorded which). CDR3 sequence reads: CASSRRQGSGANVPTF. CDR3 DNA sequence: TGTGCCAGCAGCCGACGACAGGGGTCTGGGGCCAACGTCCCGACTTTC.